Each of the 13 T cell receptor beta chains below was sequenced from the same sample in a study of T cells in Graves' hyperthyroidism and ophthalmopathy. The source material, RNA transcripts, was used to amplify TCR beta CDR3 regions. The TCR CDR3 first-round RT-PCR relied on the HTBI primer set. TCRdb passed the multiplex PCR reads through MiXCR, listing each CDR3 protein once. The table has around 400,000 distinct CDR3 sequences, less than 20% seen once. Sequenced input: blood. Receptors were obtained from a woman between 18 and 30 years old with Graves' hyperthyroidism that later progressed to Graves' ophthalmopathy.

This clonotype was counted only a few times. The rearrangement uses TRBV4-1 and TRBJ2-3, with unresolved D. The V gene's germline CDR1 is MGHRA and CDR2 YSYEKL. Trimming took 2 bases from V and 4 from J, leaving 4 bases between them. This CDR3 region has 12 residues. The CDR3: CASSQLADTQYF. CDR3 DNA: TGCGCCAGCAGCCAACTCGCAGATACGCAGTATTTT.

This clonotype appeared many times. CDR3 bases: TGCAGTGCTAGCGGGAGAGAGACCCAGTACTTC. It specifies CSASGRETQYF. The V call is TRBV20-1, the J call TRBJ2-5; possible D gene TRBD2, 6 bases. Germline values: CDR1 DFQATT, CDR2 SNEGSKA (reference sequence). This CDR3 spans 11 amino acids. The V and J ends lost 3 bases and 4 bases respectively, with 6 bases between them.

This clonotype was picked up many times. This chain's CDR3 is CASSPGGPSTDTQYF. The CDR3 DNA reads TGTGCCAGCAGCCCGGGGGGGCCTAGCACAGATACGCAGTATTTT. The rearrangement joins TRBV7-2 to TRBJ2-3, with 8 bases lining up with TRBD2. Trimming cost V 5 bases and J 0 bases; bases outside gene matches: 4. CDR1 and CDR2 from the germline V gene are SGHTA and FQGNSA. The CDR3 loop spans 15 amino acids.

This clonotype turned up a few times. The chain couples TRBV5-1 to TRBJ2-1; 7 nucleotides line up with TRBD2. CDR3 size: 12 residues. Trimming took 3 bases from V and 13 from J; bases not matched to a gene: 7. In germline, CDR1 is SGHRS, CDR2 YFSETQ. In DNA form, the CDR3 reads TGCGCCAGCAGCTCGAGAGGGACTAACCAGTTCTTC. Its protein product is CASSSRGTNQFF.

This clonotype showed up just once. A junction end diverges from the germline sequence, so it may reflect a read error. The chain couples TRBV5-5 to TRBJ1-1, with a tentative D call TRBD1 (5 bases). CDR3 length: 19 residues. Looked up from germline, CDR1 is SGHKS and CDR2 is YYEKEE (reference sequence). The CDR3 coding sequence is TGTGCCAGGAGCTTGGCTGGAGGACGGAGACAGTCCATGAACACTGAAGCTTTCTTT. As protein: CARSLAGGRRQSMNTEAFF.

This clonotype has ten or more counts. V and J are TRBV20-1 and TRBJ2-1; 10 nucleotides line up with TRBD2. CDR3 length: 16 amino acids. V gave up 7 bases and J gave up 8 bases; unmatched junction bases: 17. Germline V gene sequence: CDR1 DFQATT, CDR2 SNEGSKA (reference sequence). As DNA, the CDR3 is TGCAGTGGGGTTCCTAGCGGGAGATTCATGGGACATGAGCAGTTCTTC. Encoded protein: CSGVPSGRFMGHEQFF.

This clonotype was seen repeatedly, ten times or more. For the CDR3, the DNA is TGTGCCAGCAGCCAACAGGGGGCATTGAATTCACCCCTCCACTTT. This encodes CASSQQGALNSPLHF. This rearrangement joins TRBV27 to TRBJ1-6; 9 bases are shared with TRBD1. The CDR3 totals 15 residues. Trimming took 6 bases from V and 7 from J; bases not matched to a gene: 7. Germline V lookup: CDR1 MNHEY, CDR2 SMNVEV (reference sequence).

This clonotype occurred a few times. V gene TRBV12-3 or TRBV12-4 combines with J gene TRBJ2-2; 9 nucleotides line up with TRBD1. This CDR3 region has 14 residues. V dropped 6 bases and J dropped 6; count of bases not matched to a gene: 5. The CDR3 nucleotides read TGTGCCAGCAGATATACAGGGGGCGCCGGGGAGCTGTTTTTT. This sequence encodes CASRYTGGAGELFF.

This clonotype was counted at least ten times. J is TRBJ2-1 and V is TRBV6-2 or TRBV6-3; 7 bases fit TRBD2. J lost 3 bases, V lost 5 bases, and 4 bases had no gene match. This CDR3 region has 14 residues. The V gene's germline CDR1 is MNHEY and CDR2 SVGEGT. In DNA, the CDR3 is TGTGCCAGCAGTCCAGGACTAGACTACAATGAGCAGTTCTTC. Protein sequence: CASSPGLDYNEQFF.

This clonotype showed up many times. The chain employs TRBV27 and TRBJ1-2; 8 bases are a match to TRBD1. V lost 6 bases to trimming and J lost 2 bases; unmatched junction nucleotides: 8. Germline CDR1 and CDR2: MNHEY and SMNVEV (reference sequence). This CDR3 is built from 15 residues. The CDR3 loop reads CASSYYRGGNYGYTF. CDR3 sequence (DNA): TGTGCCAGCAGCTACTACAGGGGGGGAAACTATGGCTACACCTTC.

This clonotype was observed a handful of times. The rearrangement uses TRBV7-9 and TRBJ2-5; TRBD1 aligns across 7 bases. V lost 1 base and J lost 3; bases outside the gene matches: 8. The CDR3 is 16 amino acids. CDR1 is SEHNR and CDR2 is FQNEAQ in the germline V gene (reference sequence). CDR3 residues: CASSLVLRQGEETQYF. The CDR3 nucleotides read TGTGCCAGCAGCTTAGTACTCAGACAGGGAGAAGAGACCCAGTACTTC.

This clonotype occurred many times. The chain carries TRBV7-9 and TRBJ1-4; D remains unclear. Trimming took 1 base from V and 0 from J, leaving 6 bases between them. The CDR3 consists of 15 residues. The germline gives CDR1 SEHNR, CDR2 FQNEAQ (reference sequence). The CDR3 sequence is CASSLEGATNEKLFF. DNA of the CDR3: TGTGCCAGCAGCTTAGAAGGAGCAACTAATGAAAAACTGTTTTTT.

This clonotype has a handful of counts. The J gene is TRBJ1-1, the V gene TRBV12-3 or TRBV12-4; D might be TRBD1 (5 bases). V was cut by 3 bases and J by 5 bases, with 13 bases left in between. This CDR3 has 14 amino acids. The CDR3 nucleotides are TGTGCCAGCAGTTTTGAGGTGGGGGGTACTGAAGCTTTCTTT. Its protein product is CASSFEVGGTEAFF.